The 18 T cell receptor beta chains reported below all come from one sample, sequenced in a study of T cells after posttransplantation cyclophosphamide (dated by TCRdb to 2016 to 2017). Receptor libraries were prepared by the immunoSEQ multiplex PCR assay. TCRdb took this table from immuneACCESS and kept in-frame rearrangements with V and J called. Such tables lack part of the clones; where checked against another copy, unresolved V genes explain under half of the gap, and the rest is unexplained. This sample gives about 52,000 clones in total; 90% to 95% of them show up just once. About 3.1% of the sample is taken by the ten largest. Sequenced material: PBMCs. The receptors were sampled from a woman in her twenties or thirties in good health and a related stem cell transplant donor.

The J gene is TRBJ1-6, the V gene TRBV19; D may be TRBD1 (5 bases). The germline V gene encodes CDR1 LNHDA and CDR2 SQIVND (reference sequence). The V end lost 3 bases, the J end lost 0 bases, and 6 bases lay between the germline ends. The CDR3 length is 15 residues. The chain's CDR3 is CASSIDSSYNSPLHF. The CDR3, as DNA: TGTGCCAGTAGTATCGACAGCTCCTATAATTCACCCCTCCACTTT.

V and J are TRBV7-8 and TRBJ1-6; 10 positions agree with TRBD1. CDR1 is SGHVS and CDR2 is FQNEAQ in the germline V gene. This CDR3 comprises 15 residues. The V and J ends lost 5 bases and 5 bases, in that order; junction bases with no gene match: 3. CDR3 in amino acids: CASSGQGGNNSPLHF. CDR3 in DNA: TGTGCCAGCAGCGGACAGGGGGGCAATAATTCACCCCTCCACTTT.

The chain joins TRBV28 to TRBJ1-1; D perhaps matches TRBD1 (5 bases). Germline loops: CDR1 MDHEN, CDR2 SYDVKM. The V end lost 6 bases, the J end lost 1 base, and 9 bases lay between the germline ends. The CDR3 runs to 13 residues. The CDR3 DNA reads as TGTGCCAGCAGCCCTCAGGGGAACACTGAAGCTTTCTTT. Protein product: CASSPQGNTEAFF. Using reference TRBV28 and TRBJ1-1 for the parts outside the CDR3, the full variable domain is DVKVTQSSRYLVKRTGEKVFLECVQDMDHENMFWYRQDPGLGLRLIYFSYDVKMKEKGDIPEGYSVSREKKERFSLILESASTNQTSMYLCASSPQGNTEAFFGQGTRLTVV.

The chain links TRBV4-2 to TRBJ1-2; 7 bases agree with TRBD1. Germline V CDR1 and CDR2: LGHNA, YNFKEQ. V was clipped by 3 bases and J by 7 bases; unmatched bases: 11. The CDR3 length is 15 residues. The CDR3 region is CASSHEQGRRGGYTF. The CDR3 nucleotides read TGTGCCAGCAGCCACGAACAGGGGAGGCGTGGTGGCTACACCTTC.

The chain joins TRBV2 to TRBJ2-3; TRBD2 is a possible D gene (6 bases). Germline CDR1 reads SNHLY; CDR2 reads FYNNEI. The CDR3 runs to 14 residues. V was pared by 0 bases and J by 9 bases, with 13 bases between. CDR3 protein: CASSEAGLQMTQYF. The CDR3 DNA follows: TGTGCCAGCAGTGAAGCGGGACTCCAGATGACGCAGTATTTT.

This rearrangement joins TRBV6-1 to TRBJ1-5; no firm D call. V lost 2 bases to trimming and J lost 1 base, with 9 bases between them. The CDR3 is 15 amino acids. Germline V CDR1 and CDR2: MNHNS, SASEGT. The CDR3 spells CASSELNLSNQPQHF. As DNA, the CDR3 is TGTGCCAGCAGTGAATTGAACCTAAGCAATCAGCCCCAGCATTTT.

This chain joins TRBV7-9 and TRBJ1-3; the match to TRBD1 covers 8 bases. V was clipped by 0 bases and J by 0 bases; unmatched bases: 1. This CDR3 has 16 amino acids. Germline assignment: CDR1 SEHNR and CDR2 FQNEAQ (reference sequence). The CDR3 bases are TGTGCCAGCAGCTTAGCACAGGGGGTCTCTGGAAACACCATATATTTT. Translating it yields CASSLAQGVSGNTIYF.

This chain uses TRBV9 with TRBJ1-6; D is uncertain. The CDR3 has 12 residues. CDR1 and CDR2 (germline): SGDLS, YYNGEE. With 0 bases removed from V and 12 bases from J, the gap between germline ends came to 7 bases. The CDR3 DNA sequence: TGTGCCAGCAGCGTAGTAGAGGGACCCCTCCACTTT. Protein sequence: CASSVVEGPLHF.

This CDR3 is CASSIVSRTPYTGELFF. CDR3 DNA sequence: TGTGCCAGTAGTATAGTTTCCCGGACACCTTACACCGGGGAGCTGTTTTTT. J is TRBJ2-2 and V is TRBV19; a possible D gene is TRBD1 (5 bases). The CDR3 consists of 17 residues. Trimming took 1 base from V and 3 from J, leaving 15 bases between them. Per germline, CDR1 LNHDA and CDR2 SQIVND (reference sequence).

The gene calls are TRBV4-3 and TRBJ2-3, with no clear D. The CDR3 is 15 residues long. V dropped 0 bases and J dropped 0 bases, with 7 bases sitting between them. Germline V CDR1 and CDR2: LGHNA, YSLEER. The chain's CDR3 is CASSQEPGSTDTQYF. Here the CDR3 DNA reads TGCGCCAGCAGCCAAGAACCGGGTAGCACAGATACGCAGTATTTT.

As concerns this clone: The same CDR3 arises from other DNA sequences in this sample as well. The V and J genes are TRBV7-2 and TRBJ2-3; D is possibly TRBD2 (5 bases). This CDR3 has 14 residues. With 1 base removed from V and 3 bases from J, the gap between germline ends came to 8 bases. CDR1 is SGHTA, CDR2 FQGNSA, per germline. The CDR3 here is CASSLGLATDTQYF. CDR3 in DNA: TGTGCCAGCAGCTTAGGGCTAGCAACAGATACGCAGTATTTT.

The table lists this clone with a count of one. The chain has TRBV7-2 and TRBJ1-6; 11 bases agree with TRBD1. J was trimmed by 8 bases and V by 4 bases; bases with no gene match: 4. The CDR3 extends over 15 amino acids. In germline, CDR1 is SGHTA, CDR2 FQGNSA. The CDR3: CASSWTGGADSPLHF. The CDR3 nucleotides read TGTGCCAGCAGCTGGACAGGGGGCGCGGATTCACCCCTCCACTTT. The full variable domain, in which reference TRBV7-2 and TRBJ1-6 provide the parts outside the CDR3, is GAGVSQSPSNKVTEKGKDVELRCDPISGHTALYWYRQSLGQGLEFLIYFQGNSAPDKSGLPSDRFSAERTGGSVSTLTIQRTQQEDSAVYLCASSWTGGADSPLHFGNGTRLTVT.

The V and J genes are TRBV14 and TRBJ1-4; 7 nucleotides match TRBD1. The germline CDR1 and CDR2 sequences are SGHDN and FVKESK. This CDR3 is 17 amino acids long. Unmatched junction bases numbered 10, after V lost 1 base and J lost 5 bases. CDR3 protein: CASSQVKGARVNEKLFF. In DNA, the CDR3 is TGTGCCAGCAGCCAAGTGAAGGGGGCGCGAGTCAATGAAAAACTGTTTTTT.

The chain recombines TRBV4-3 with TRBJ1-2; D is uncertain. From germline, CDR1 is LGHNA and CDR2 YSLEER. With 0 bases removed from V and 1 base from J, the gap between germline ends came to 12 bases. The CDR3 has 16 residues. CDR3 sequence reads: CASSQELGRNNYGYTF. The CDR3 DNA sequence: TGCGCCAGCAGCCAAGAACTAGGCAGGAATAACTATGGCTACACCTTC.

The J gene is TRBJ2-7, the V gene TRBV13; D is possibly TRBD2 (6 bases). Germline V gives CDR1 PRHDT, CDR2 FYEKMQ (reference sequence). The CDR3 is 15 residues long. With 5 bases removed from V and 3 bases from J, the gap between germline ends came to 17 bases. The CDR3 region is CASSPPGRGNYEQYF. The CDR3 bases are TGTGCCAGCAGCCCACCCGGGCGGGGAAACTACGAGCAGTACTTC.

The V gene is TRBV5-6, the J gene TRBJ1-2; perhaps TRBD1 as D (6 bases). Germline V gene data show CDR1 as SGHDT and CDR2 as YYEEEE. Trimming pared 5 bases from V and 5 bases from J, leaving 19 bases between. The CDR3 has 15 residues. CDR3 region: CASSPPGRRGYGYTF. The DNA for the CDR3 is TGTGCCAGCAGTCCTCCCGGGCGCAGGGGTTATGGCTACACCTTC.

This clone was counted a few times. The V and J genes are TRBV18 and TRBJ2-3; 9 bases are a match to TRBD2. V shed 3 bases and J 0 bases; nucleotides not matched to a gene: 7. This CDR3 is built from 17 residues. Germline values: CDR1 KGHSH, CDR2 LQKENI. CDR3 nucleotide sequence: TGTGCCAGCTCACCGGGAAGCGGGGGGCCTAGCACAGATACGCAGTATTTT. Its translation is CASSPGSGGPSTDTQYF. The variable domain in full, with the rest retrieved from reference TRBV18 and TRBJ2-3, is NAGVMQNPRHLVRRRGQEARLRCSPMKGHSHVYWYRQLPEEGLKFMVYLQKENIIDESGMPKERFSAEFPKEGPSILRIQQVVRGDSAAYFCASSPGSGGPSTDTQYFGPGTRLTVL.

The rearrangement uses TRBV4-3 and TRBJ2-1, with 7 bases aligning to TRBD1. CDR1 and CDR2 from the germline V gene are LGHNA and YSLEER. Unmatched junction bases numbered 6, after V lost 1 base and J lost 3 bases. This CDR3 is built from 16 residues. CDR3 bases: TGCGCCAGCAGCCAAGGACACAGGGGCTTCTACAATGAGCAGTTCTTC. As protein: CASSQGHRGFYNEQFF.